This TCR beta chain was recorded in a study of Graves' ophthalmopathy and Graves' hyperthyroidism. Findings and caveats of the study: For separating ophthalmopathy from stable hyperthyroidism, a 13-signature model gave over 85% sensitivity and roughly 83% specificity. Ophthalmopathy progression was predicted with 70.59% sensitivity and roughly 72% specificity.

As to this clonotype: Its antigen is still unknown.

The study amplified TCR beta CDR3 regions using RNA transcripts. An opening RT-PCR round employed HTBI primers and preceded a second-round multiplex PCR. MiXCR was run by TCRdb on the multiplex PCR reads, yielding one entry per CDR3 protein. This table has tens of thousands of distinct CDR3 sequences, less than 65% appearing once. This sequence was found in an adult man with Graves' ophthalmopathy. The sequencing input was peripheral blood.

The CDR3, as DNA: TGTGCCACCAGCAGGGCCGGGACAACCTACGAGCAGTACTTC. It translates to CATSRAGTTYEQYF. The chain is built from TRBV15 and TRBJ2-7; the D gene is possibly TRBD1 (6 bases). Trimming pared 3 bases from V and 2 bases from J, leaving 11 bases between. CDR1 is LNHNV, CDR2 YYDKDF, per germline (reference sequence). The CDR3 runs to 14 residues.